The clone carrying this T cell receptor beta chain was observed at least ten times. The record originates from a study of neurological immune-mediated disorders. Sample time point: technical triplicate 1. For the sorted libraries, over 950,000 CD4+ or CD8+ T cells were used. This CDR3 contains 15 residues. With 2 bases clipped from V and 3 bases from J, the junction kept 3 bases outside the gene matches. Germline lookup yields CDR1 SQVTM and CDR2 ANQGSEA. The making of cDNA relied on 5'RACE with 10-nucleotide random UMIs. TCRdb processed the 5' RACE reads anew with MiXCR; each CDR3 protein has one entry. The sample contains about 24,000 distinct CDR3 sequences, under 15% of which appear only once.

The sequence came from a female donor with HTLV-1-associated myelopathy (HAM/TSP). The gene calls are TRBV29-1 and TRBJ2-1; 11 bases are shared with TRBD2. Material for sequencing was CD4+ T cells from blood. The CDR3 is CSVERTSGGYNEQFF. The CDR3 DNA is TGCAGCGTTGAACGCACTAGCGGGGGCTACAATGAGCAGTTCTTC.